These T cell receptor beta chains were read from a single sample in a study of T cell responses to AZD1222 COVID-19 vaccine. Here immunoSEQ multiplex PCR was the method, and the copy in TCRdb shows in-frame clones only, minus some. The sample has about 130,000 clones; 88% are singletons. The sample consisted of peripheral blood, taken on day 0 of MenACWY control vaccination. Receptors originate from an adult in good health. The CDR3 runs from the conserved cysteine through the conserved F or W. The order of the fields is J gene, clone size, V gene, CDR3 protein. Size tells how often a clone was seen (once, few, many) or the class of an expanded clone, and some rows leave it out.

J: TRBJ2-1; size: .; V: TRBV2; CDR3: CASGLQGLAAYNEQFF
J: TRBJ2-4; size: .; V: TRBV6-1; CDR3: CASSETDDRRDIQYF
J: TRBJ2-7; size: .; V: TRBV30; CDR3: CAWSPTTRPYEQYF
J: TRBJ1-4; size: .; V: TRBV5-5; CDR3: CASSLGTGTEKLFF
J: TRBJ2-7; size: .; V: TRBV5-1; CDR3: CASSLGGYEQYF
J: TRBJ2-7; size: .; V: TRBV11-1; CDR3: CASRSRDSSYEQYF
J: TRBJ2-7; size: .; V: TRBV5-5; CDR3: CASSRDRDRAREQYF
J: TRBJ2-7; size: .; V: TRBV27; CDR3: CASRLQGGPSEQYF
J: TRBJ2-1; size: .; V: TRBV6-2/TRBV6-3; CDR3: CASSPLTSGNIYNEQFF
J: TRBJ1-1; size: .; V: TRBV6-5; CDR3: CASNNRGENTEAFF
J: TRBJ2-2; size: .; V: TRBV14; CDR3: CASSQDILAGDRELFF
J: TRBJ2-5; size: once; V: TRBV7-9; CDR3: CASSLVRLAGLGRETQYF
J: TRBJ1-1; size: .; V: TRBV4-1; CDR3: CASSQAVPGQGVGTEAFF
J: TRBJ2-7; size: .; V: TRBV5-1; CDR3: CASSLEQGSEQYF
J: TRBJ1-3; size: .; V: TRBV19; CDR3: CAGSGISGGNTIYF
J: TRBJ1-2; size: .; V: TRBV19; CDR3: CASSIVDGHNYGYTF
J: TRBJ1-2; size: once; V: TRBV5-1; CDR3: CASSLAEEGYGYTF
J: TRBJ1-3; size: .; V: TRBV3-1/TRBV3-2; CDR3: CASTRDSLSGNTIYF